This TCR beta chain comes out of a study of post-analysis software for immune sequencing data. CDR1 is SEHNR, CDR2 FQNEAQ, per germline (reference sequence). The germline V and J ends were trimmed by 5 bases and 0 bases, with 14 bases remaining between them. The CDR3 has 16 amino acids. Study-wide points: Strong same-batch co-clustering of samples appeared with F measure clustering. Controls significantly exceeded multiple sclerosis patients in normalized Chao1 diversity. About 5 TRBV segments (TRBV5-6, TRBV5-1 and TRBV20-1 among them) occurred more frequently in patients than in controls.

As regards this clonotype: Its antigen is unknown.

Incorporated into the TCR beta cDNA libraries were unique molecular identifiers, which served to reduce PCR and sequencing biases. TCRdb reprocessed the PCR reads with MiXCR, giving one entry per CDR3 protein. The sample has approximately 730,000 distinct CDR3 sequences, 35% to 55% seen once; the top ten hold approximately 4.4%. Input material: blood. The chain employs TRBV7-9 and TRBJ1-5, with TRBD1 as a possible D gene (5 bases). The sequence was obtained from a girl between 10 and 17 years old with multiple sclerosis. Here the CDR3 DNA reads TGTGCCAGCAGCCAAGGGACTTCAAATAGCAATCAGCCCCAGCATTTT. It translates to CASSQGTSNSNQPQHF.